One sample yielded the 7 T cell receptor beta chains listed below, sequenced in a study of human T cells and chemical hapten exposure. The time point here: healthy volunteer bleed at 6 weeks. The authors' total RNA extraction used unfractionated whole blood. TCRdb used MiXCR to reprocess the RACE reads, holding one entry per CDR3 protein. The data hold about 80,000 distinct CDR3 sequences, with around 9.4% observed a single time. The sequencing input was whole blood. The origin of the receptors is a female donor in good health. Some clones in this sample may be carry-over from other donors' samples.

This clonotype was seen repeatedly, ten times or more. The J gene is TRBJ1-1, the V gene TRBV29-1, with a tentative D call TRBD1 (5 bases). Germline V gene lookup returns CDR1 SQVTM and CDR2 ANQGSEA. The V end lost 7 bases, the J end lost 5 bases, and 11 bases lay between the germline ends. The CDR3 is made up of 11 amino acids. The CDR3 region has the DNA TGCAGCGCGTACGAGGGGACTGAAGCTTTCTTT. The encoded protein is CSAYEGTEAFF.

This clonotype occurred many times. The CDR3 region has the DNA TGTGCCAGCTCACCAGCTGGGGGCGCGACAGATACGCAGTATTTT. Its translation: CASSPAGGATDTQYF. The chain has TRBV18 and TRBJ2-3, with D perhaps matching TRBD1 (6 bases). The V end lost 2 bases, the J end lost 3 bases, and 12 bases lay between the germline ends. The CDR3 is made up of 15 amino acids. Germline lookup yields CDR1 KGHSH and CDR2 LQKENI. Full variable domain (remainder filled in from reference TRBV18 and TRBJ2-3): NAGVMQNPRHLVRRRGQEARLRCSPMKGHSHVYWYRQLPEEGLKFMVYLQKENIIDESGMPKERFSAEFPKEGPSILRIQQVVRGDSAAYFCASSPAGGATDTQYFGPGTRLTVL.

The chain uses TRBV27 and TRBJ2-4, with a weak D call TRBD2 (5 bases). This CDR3 contains 18 residues. Between the trimmed V and J ends, which lost 0 bases and 2 bases, there was a span of 17 bases. Germline CDR1 and CDR2: MNHEY and SMNVEV (reference sequence). The CDR3 region is CASSLSSLNAGPKNIQYF. CDR3 DNA sequence: TGTGCCAGCAGTTTATCATCTTTAAACGCGGGCCCCAAAAACATTCAGTACTTC.

In its sample, this clonotype was seen a few times. The chain joins TRBV21-1 to TRBJ2-7. TRBV21-1 is a pseudogene. CDR3 size: 12 residues. DNA of the CDR3: TGTGCCAGCAGCAAACGAACAATTGAGCAGTACTTC. This translates into CASSKRTIEQYF.

This clonotype has just a few counts. The chain has TRBV11-3 and TRBJ2-7, with no clear D. With 9 bases removed from V and 6 bases from J, the gap between germline ends came to 12 bases. Germline values: CDR1 SGHNT, CDR2 YENEEA. The CDR3 spans 11 residues. The CDR3 sequence: CARALGIEQYF. Written as DNA, the CDR3 is TGTGCCAGAGCTTTGGGGATCGAGCAGTACTTC.

This chain joins TRBV29-1 and TRBJ1-1, with unresolved D. The CDR3 loop spans 11 amino acids. From germline, CDR1 is SQVTM and CDR2 ANQGSEA. V was pared by 6 bases and J by 2 bases, with 7 bases between. The CDR3 here is CSVGINTEAFF. The CDR3 DNA sequence: TGCAGCGTAGGGATCAACACTGAAGCTTTCTTT.

At least ten counts were recorded for this clonotype. The V gene is TRBV7-2, the J gene TRBJ2-5; D may be TRBD1 (6 bases). The CDR3 is made up of 16 amino acids. V lost 3 bases and J 2 bases, leaving 16 bases between the germline ends. In germline, CDR1 is SGHTA, CDR2 FQGNSA. The CDR3 is CASSLIPGHLQETQYF. In DNA, the CDR3 is TGTGCCAGCAGCTTGATACCGGGACACTTACAAGAGACCCAGTACTTC. Using reference TRBV7-2 and TRBJ2-5 for the parts outside the CDR3, the full variable domain is GAGVSQSPSNKVTEKGKDVELRCDPISGHTALYWYRQSLGQGLEFLIYFQGNSAPDKSGLPSDRFSAERTGGSVSTLTIQRTQQEDSAVYLCASSLIPGHLQETQYFGPGTRLLVL.